Listed here are 16 T cell receptor beta chains from one sample, sequenced in a study of neurological immune-mediated disorders. Using its own MiXCR run on the 5' RACE reads, TCRdb lists one record per CDR3 protein. The sample holds 30,000 or so distinct CDR3 sequences; around 4% are singletons and the top ten take 20% to 30%. What was sequenced was CD4+ T cells from blood. The receptors were gathered from a woman aged 40 to 50 in good health.

At least ten counts were recorded for this clonotype. The chain employs TRBV10-3 and TRBJ2-5; D is unclear. The germline V gene encodes CDR1 ENHRY and CDR2 SYGVKD. This CDR3 spans 15 amino acids. Written as DNA, the CDR3 is TGTGCTACCCGACCGCACGGACGAAATCAAGAGACCCAGTACTTC. This sequence encodes CATRPHGRNQETQYF.

CDR3 bases: TGCGCCAGCAGCTTAAGAGCGACGAGCGAGCAGTACTTC. Translating it yields CASSLRATSEQYF. The chain employs TRBV5-1 and TRBJ2-7; D gene uncertain. Deletions cut 2 bases from V and 6 bases from J, with 12 bases between. The V gene's germline CDR1 is SGHRS and CDR2 YFSETQ. CDR3 length: 13 residues.

This clonotype was detected ten times or more. The chain carries TRBV28 and TRBJ2-1; 8 nucleotides match TRBD2. The ends lost 1 base at V and 9 bases at J; junction bases unmatched: 8. The CDR3 length is 15 residues. Germline V lookup: CDR1 MDHEN, CDR2 SYDVKM. CDR3 protein: CASSLSGLGGSEQFF. DNA of the CDR3: TGTGCCAGCAGTTTATCGGGACTAGGTGGGAGTGAGCAGTTCTTC.

The rearrangement joins TRBV15 to TRBJ2-7; the D gene is possibly TRBD1 (6 bases). Trimming removed 1 base at V and 0 bases at J, with 10 bases between. CDR1 and CDR2 from the germline V gene are LNHNV and YYDKDF (reference sequence). CDR3 length equals 15 residues. CDR3 region: CATSRVRGSSYEQYF. CDR3 bases: TGTGCCACCAGCAGAGTGAGGGGGAGCTCCTACGAGCAGTACTTC.

This clonotype was observed at least ten times. V usage is TRBV7-8 and J usage is TRBJ1-2; no reliable D call. The CDR3 has 14 amino acids. V was shortened by 4 bases and J by 7 bases, with 16 bases between the two germline ends. The germline V gene encodes CDR1 SGHVS and CDR2 FQNEAQ. CDR3 loop: CASSSFLEGGGYTF. The CDR3 DNA is TGTGCCAGCAGCTCCTTCCTCGAAGGCGGTGGCTACACCTTC.

The table lists this clonotype with many counts. The V call is TRBV15, the J call TRBJ1-2, with D possibly TRBD1 on 6 matching bases. Germline V gene data show CDR1 as LNHNV and CDR2 as YYDKDF (reference sequence). V lost 4 bases and J lost 3, with 9 bases in between. The CDR3 covers 13 residues. CDR3 in DNA: TGTGCCACCAGCAAGGACAGCTACTATGGCTACACCTTC. Its translation: CATSKDSYYGYTF.

This clonotype was picked up many times. The chain couples TRBV10-1 to TRBJ2-1; 8 bases line up with TRBD2. This CDR3 spans 16 amino acids. J lost 3 bases, V lost 0 bases, and 4 bases had no gene match. The V gene's germline CDR1 is WNHNN and CDR2 SYGVQD (reference sequence). CDR3 residues: CASSESTTSGYNEQFF. The CDR3 DNA sequence: TGCGCCAGCAGTGAGTCGACAACTAGCGGCTACAATGAGCAGTTCTTC.

This clonotype was detected ten times or more. This chain uses TRBV20-1 with TRBJ2-7, with 13 bases fitting TRBD2. Germline lookup yields CDR1 DFQATT and CDR2 SNEGSKA (reference sequence). The CDR3 runs 13 residues. Losses at the gene ends were 6 bases for V and 6 bases for J; bases not matched to a gene: 5. In nucleotides, the CDR3 is TGCAGTGCCCTAGGACTAGCGGGAGTCGAGCAGTACTTC. This sequence encodes CSALGLAGVEQYF.

This clonotype was observed many times. The V call is TRBV12-1, the J call TRBJ1-1; TRBD1, the D gene given by the table, was not confirmed from the DNA. TRBV12-1 is a listed pseudogene. The CDR3 spans 17 residues. CDR3 protein: CASSFVVGGGHKSEAFF. The CDR3 DNA reads as TGTGCCAGCAGCTTTGTGGTCGGGGGTGGTCACAAGTCTGAAGCTTTCTTT.

The genes are TRBV12-3 or TRBV12-4 and TRBJ2-1; 14 bases are a match to TRBD2. The CDR3 extends over 17 amino acids. V lost 3 bases to trimming and J lost 9 bases; unmatched junction nucleotides: 10. In DNA, the CDR3 is TGTGCCAGCAGTTTGGGGACTAGCGGGGGCTCCCCCCGTGAGCAGTTCTTC. This gives the protein CASSLGTSGGSPREQFF.

This clonotype has a count of ten or more. The rearrangement joins TRBV12-3 or TRBV12-4 to TRBJ2-7; no firm D call. V lost 6 bases, J lost 4 bases, and 10 bases lay in between. The CDR3 runs to 12 residues. The CDR3 is CASSPTLYEQYF. CDR3 nucleotides: TGTGCCAGCAGCCCGACACTTTACGAGCAGTACTTC.

There are many counts of this clonotype. The V and J genes are TRBV27 and TRBJ2-3; 8 bases align to TRBD2. The trim removed 5 bases at V and 1 base at J, leaving 8 bases unmatched. The CDR3 totals 16 residues. CDR1 and CDR2 (germline): MNHEY, SMNVEV (reference sequence). The CDR3 loop reads CASSRSGGPRTDTQYF. The CDR3 nucleotides read TGTGCCAGCAGTCGATCGGGAGGGCCTCGCACAGATACGCAGTATTTT.

This clonotype came up many times. V and J are TRBV20-1 and TRBJ2-1; TRBD2 aligns across 9 bases. CDR1 is DFQATT and CDR2 is SNEGSKA in the germline V gene (reference sequence). CDR3 size: 15 residues. The V segment lost 3 bases and the J segment 5 bases; nucleotides outside the gene matches: 8. The CDR3 region has the DNA TGCAGTGCTAGCCGGATTAGCGGGAGAAACAATGAGCAGTTCTTC. Protein product: CSASRISGRNNEQFF.

This clonotype has a count of ten or more. This sequence joins TRBV12-3 or TRBV12-4 and TRBJ2-1; no firm D call. The CDR3 covers 12 residues. V gave up 3 bases and J gave up 9 bases, with 9 bases separating them. The CDR3 here is CASSFQLGEQFF. The CDR3 region has the DNA TGTGCCAGCAGTTTTCAGTTGGGTGAGCAGTTCTTC.

This clonotype was detected ten times or more. The chain uses TRBV20-1 and TRBJ2-6, with 7 nucleotides matching TRBD1. The CDR3 length is 15 residues. The germline V gene encodes CDR1 DFQATT and CDR2 SNEGSKA (reference sequence). Trimming cost V 6 bases and J 4 bases; bases outside gene matches: 9. The CDR3 nucleotides are TGCAGTGCGTACGTACAGGGGACCGGGGCCAACGTCCTGACTTTC. Its translation is CSAYVQGTGANVLTF.

The chain is built from TRBV7-2 and TRBJ1-1; 8 bases align to TRBD1. The germline V gene encodes CDR1 SGHTA and CDR2 FQGNSA. The CDR3 consists of 20 residues. The trim removed 6 bases at V and 7 bases at J, leaving 28 bases unmatched. CDR3 sequence: CASRQMQGQVSPKARIEAFF. The CDR3 DNA reads as TGTGCCAGCAGGCAGATGCAGGGACAGGTTTCACCCAAGGCCCGCATTGAAGCTTTCTTT. The whole variable domain, remainder taken from reference TRBV7-2 and TRBJ1-1, is GAGVSQSPSNKVTEKGKDVELRCDPISGHTALYWYRQSLGQGLEFLIYFQGNSAPDKSGLPSDRFSAERTGGSVSTLTIQRTQQEDSAVYLCASRQMQGQVSPKARIEAFFGQGTRLTVV.